The T cell receptor beta chain under discussion was sequenced for a study of cytomegalovirus exposure and HLA in healthy donors. Study-level points and caveats: After further analysis at a later stage, 16,951 TCR beta sequences were associated with HLA alleles at 0.05 false discovery rate.

Germline-derived CDR1 and CDR2 are MGHDK and SYGVNS. V shed 2 bases, J shed 4 bases, and the junction held 4 bases outside the gene matches. This CDR3 region has 16 residues. In the case of this clone: Its antigen is unknown.

The primer mix had 60 Vbeta and 13 Jbeta primers. Repertoires were generated with immunoSEQ multiplex PCR, while TCRdb's copy carries only in-frame clones and drops some. The sample contains around 130,000 clones, 70% to 85% of which appear only once. The sample comprised PBMCs. The receptor was isolated from a boy younger than 18 in good health and CMV-seronegative. The chain is built from TRBV25-1 and TRBJ2-6; 8 bases agree with TRBD1. The CDR3 DNA is TGTGCCAGCAGTGAAAGACAGGGGACAGGGGCCAACGTCCTGACTTTC. Translated: CASSERQGTGANVLTF.